What follows describes a single TCR beta chain. The data were taken from a study of T-cell reconstitution after alpha-beta-depleted transplantation in children. Molecular barcoding with unique molecular identifiers was used for the TCRbeta library. One entry per CDR3 protein results from TCRdb running MiXCR on the PCR reads. There are fewer than 550,000 distinct CDR3 sequences in the sample; about 11% occur only once, and approximately 5% lies in the top ten. The source of this sequence is a human donor who donated a stem cell graft to a child with acute myeloid leukemia. Sequenced material: PBMCs from the stem cell graft donor, taken from the stem cell graft.

In nucleotides, the CDR3 is TGTGCCAGCAGCCAAGAGGGGGGTAGGAATGAGCAGTTCTTC. Protein product: CASSQEGGRNEQFF. The chain joins TRBV4-2 to TRBJ2-1; weak D call: TRBD2 (6 bases). CDR1 LGHNA and CDR2 YNFKEQ come from the germline V gene. The CDR3 spans 14 residues. Trimming cost V 0 bases and J 7 bases, with 10 bases left between them.